One T cell receptor beta chain is described in this entry. The data are from a study of blood T cell repertoires in COVID-19. Study-wide context: Sources were T cells, B-cell-depleted T cells, or PBMCs; the material itself was cDNA or gDNA.

In the study's own analysis: Scientists estimated how many nucleated cells there were by amplifying reference gene primers. Assay used: immunoSEQ multiplex PCR; TCRdb lists only in-frame clones, some missing. The V and J calls and the clone size are those of that table, but D and trimming were determined from the DNA. The sample contains fewer than 250,000 clones, 88% of which appear only once. V lost 1 base to trimming and J lost 8 bases, with 9 bases between them. Germline-derived CDR1 and CDR2 are SGHTA and FQGNSA. The CDR3 spans 13 residues. This sequence was found in a human donor in a cohort sampled during active COVID-19. The chain combines TRBV7-2 with TRBJ2-1; unclear D gene. The source material was peripheral blood. In DNA, the CDR3 is TGTGCCAGCAGCTTAGTGGTAGGAGATGAGCAGTTCTTC. This codes for CASSLVVGDEQFF.